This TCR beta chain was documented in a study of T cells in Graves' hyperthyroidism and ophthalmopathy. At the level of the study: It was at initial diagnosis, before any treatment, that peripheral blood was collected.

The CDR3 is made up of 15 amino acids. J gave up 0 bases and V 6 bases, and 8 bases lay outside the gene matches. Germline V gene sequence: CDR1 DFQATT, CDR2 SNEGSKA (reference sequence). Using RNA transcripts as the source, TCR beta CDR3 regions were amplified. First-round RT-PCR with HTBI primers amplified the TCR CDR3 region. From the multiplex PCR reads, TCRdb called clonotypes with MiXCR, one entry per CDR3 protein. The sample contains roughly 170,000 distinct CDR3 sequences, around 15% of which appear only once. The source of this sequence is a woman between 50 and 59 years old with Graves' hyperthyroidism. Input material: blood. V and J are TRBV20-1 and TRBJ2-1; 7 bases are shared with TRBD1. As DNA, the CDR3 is TGCAGTGCCGTCCCGGGACAGAACTCCTACAATGAGCAGTTCTTC. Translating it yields CSAVPGQNSYNEQFF.